The 8 T cell receptor beta chains in this list originate from one sample, sequenced in a study of OX40 agonist ivuxolimab in advanced cancers. The assay was immunoSEQ multiplex PCR, and TCRdb's table has in-frame clones only and misses some. The table includes about 31,000 clones, about 90% detected once. This sample comprised CD4+ or CD8+ T cells sorted from blood, obtained in a trial of the OX40 agonist ivuxolimab. These receptors all stem from an adult with an advanced solid tumor such as melanoma, head and neck, liver or kidney cancer.

This CDR3 is CASSPWPRVLYF. The CDR3 coding sequence is TGTGCCAGCAGCCCGTGGCCCAGGGTCCTATATTTT. This sequence joins TRBV28 and TRBJ2-3, with TRBD1 as a possible D gene (5 bases). Trimming removed 6 bases at V and 15 bases at J, with 19 bases between. Germline V gene lookup returns CDR1 MDHEN and CDR2 SYDVKM. The CDR3 extends over 12 amino acids.

V is TRBV6-5 and J is TRBJ2-6; D gene unclear. Per germline, CDR1 MNHEY and CDR2 SVGAGI. The CDR3 has 13 residues. Trimming pared 7 bases from V and 0 bases from J, leaving 4 bases between. CDR3 coding DNA: TGTGCCAGCACCCCCTCTGGGGCCAACGTCCTGACTTTC. As protein: CASTPSGANVLTF.

The rearrangement joins TRBV6-6 to TRBJ2-7; no clear D. CDR3 length equals 12 residues. The V end was cut by 8 bases, the J end by 0 bases, with 8 bases between. Looked up from germline, CDR1 is MNHNY and CDR2 is SVGAGI (reference sequence). In nucleotides, the CDR3 is TGTGCCAGCGCGAGAAGCTCCTACGAGCAGTACTTC. Its protein is CASARSSYEQYF.

V gene TRBV7-8 combines with J gene TRBJ1-3; no reliable D call. Germline V gene lookup returns CDR1 SGHVS and CDR2 FQNEAQ. V gave up 1 base and J gave up 0 bases, with 7 bases separating them. The CDR3 extends over 15 amino acids. CDR3 nucleotides: TGTGCCAGCAGCTTAGGTGCTAGCTCTGGAAACACCATATATTTT. Its protein is CASSLGASSGNTIYF.

On this clone: The sample holds other DNA sequences that translate to the same CDR3. This chain connects TRBV7-6 to TRBJ1-5, with D maybe TRBD1 (5 bases). The germline gives CDR1 SGHVS, CDR2 FNYEAQ. The CDR3 consists of 15 residues. V lost 3 bases to trimming and J lost 6 bases, with 15 bases between them. CDR3 sequence: CASSLDSGTRQPQHF. The CDR3 region has the DNA TGTGCCAGCAGCTTGGATTCAGGGACCCGTCAGCCCCAGCATTTT. The full variable domain, with the rest looked up from reference TRBV7-6 and TRBJ1-5, is GAGVSQSPRYKVTKRGQDVALRCDPISGHVSLYWYRQALGQGPEFLTYFNYEAQQDKSGLPNDRFSAERPEGSISTLTIQRTEQRDSAMYRCASSLDSGTRQPQHFGDGTRLSIL.

The rearrangement links TRBV30 to TRBJ2-7; D unclear. The CDR3 has 11 amino acids. The germline CDR1 and CDR2 sequences are GTSNPN and SVGIG (reference sequence). V lost 1 base and J 3 bases, leaving 4 bases between the germline ends. CDR3 in amino acids: CAWSDGYEQYF. The CDR3 DNA follows: TGTGCCTGGAGTGACGGCTACGAGCAGTACTTC.

This chain uses TRBV28 with TRBJ2-7; 10 positions agree with TRBD2. The CDR3 is 15 amino acids. Per germline, CDR1 MDHEN and CDR2 SYDVKM. The junction had 6 bases not matched to a gene; V was cut back by 4 bases and J by 3 bases. The CDR3 DNA sequence: TGTGCCAGCAGTTGGGGGTCTAGCGGGAGCTACGAGCAGTACTTC. Amino acid sequence: CASSWGSSGSYEQYF. The variable domain in full, completed from reference TRBV28 and TRBJ2-7, reads DVKVTQSSRYLVKRTGEKVFLECVQDMDHENMFWYRQDPGLGLRLIYFSYDVKMKEKGDIPEGYSVSREKKERFSLILESASTNQTSMYLCASSWGSSGSYEQYFGPGTRLTVT.

This chain joins TRBV21-1 and TRBJ2-7; the tabulated D call, TRBD2, remains unverified against the DNA. TRBV21-1 is a pseudogene segment. The CDR3 length is 16 residues. This chain's CDR3 is CASSLIKRGGAYEQYV. The CDR3 nucleotides read TGTGCCAGCAGCCTTATCAAGAGGGGGGGCGCTTACGAGCAGTACGTC.